This note documents a single T cell receptor (beta chain) sequence. Trimming pared 3 bases from V and 8 bases from J, leaving 19 bases between. Germline CDR1 reads MNHNS; CDR2 reads SASEGT. This CDR3 has 16 amino acids. These data originate in a study of shared clonotypes between healthy human individuals. Adult donors, all healthy and HIV-negative, had no recent acute infections or vaccinations. Sequencing was at deep level. Assay used: immunoSEQ multiplex PCR; TCRdb lists only in-frame clones, some missing. The profile covers some 2,100,000 clones, with approximately 94% appearing a single time and more than 0.1% taken by the ten largest.

The chain joins TRBV6-1 to TRBJ1-4; unclear D gene. The receptor was derived from a man in his late teens or twenties in good health. The sample taken for sequencing was naive CD4+ T cells sorted from blood. The subset denotes: CD45RA+ positively selected. DNA of the CDR3: TGTGCCAGCAGTGAGCAGCAGATAACCTTTGGAGAAAAACTGTTTTTT. Translating it yields CASSEQQITFGEKLFF.